The TCR beta chain under discussion was sequenced for a study of T cell repertoires in aging, cancer and after chemotherapy. Multiplex touch-down PCR with TRB-A/B primers amplified rearranged V-D-J TRB sequences. Each CDR3 protein is one row after TCRdb ran MiXCR on the multiplex PCR reads. The sample contains a few thousand distinct CDR3 sequences, nearly 70% of which appear only once. On this clonotype itself: The antigen remains undetermined.

Study conclusions and caveats: In each cancer cohort, median generation probability increased across chemotherapy, suggesting thymic output rebounded. Untreated cancer patients had significantly lower blood TCR diversity than age-matched healthy donors.

Trimming pared 7 bases from V and 3 bases from J, leaving 9 bases between. CDR3 length equals 11 residues. The germline V gene encodes CDR1 DFQATT and CDR2 SNEGSKA (reference sequence). Amplification of TCR beta used genomic DNA extracted from peripheral blood. The chain has TRBV20-1 and TRBJ1-1; D remains ambiguous. This sequence originates from a human donor with a solid tumor. The sample was blood. The CDR3 nucleotides read TGCAGTGTAGCGTTGGACACTGAAGCTTTCTTT. Its protein product is CSVALDTEAFF.